This T cell receptor beta chain was sequenced in a study of T cells in Graves' hyperthyroidism and ophthalmopathy. Overall study context: Specimen type is peripheral blood, collected at initial diagnosis prior to any treatment. Overall study results and limits: By a 13 V-J model, ophthalmopathy was set apart from stable hyperthyroidism.

This clonotype has a handful of counts. The antigen remains unidentified. This may be a read error: a much more frequent sequence differs by one nucleotide. This CDR3 is missing its conserved last phenylalanine or tryptophan, likely due to a read error. PBMCs were collected from a 10 ml volume of fresh peripheral blood. TCR beta CDR3 sequences were amplified from RNA transcripts. First-round RT-PCR of the TCR CDR3 relied on the HTBI primer set. One entry per CDR3 protein results from TCRdb running MiXCR on the multiplex PCR reads. The data contain hundreds of thousands of distinct CDR3 sequences, around a sixth of them seen just once; the ten biggest clones take up 16%. This sequence was found in a woman aged 50 to 65 with Graves' hyperthyroidism that later progressed to Graves' ophthalmopathy. Sequencing was performed on blood.

The CDR3, as DNA: TGTGCCAGCAGCTCAACAGGGGGCAATCAGCCCCAGCATTCT. It codes for CASSSTGGNQPQHS. The chain links TRBV3-1 to TRBJ1-5, with 7 bases that match TRBD1. CDR1 and CDR2 (germline): LGHDT, YNNKEL (reference sequence). This CDR3 region has 14 residues. V lost 5 bases, J lost 2 bases, and 3 bases stayed unmatched.